There are many counts of the clone carrying this T cell receptor (beta chain). Antigen specificity is unknown. The data originate from a study of T cell repertoires in cytomegalovirus infection. Study context: Selection of CMV epitopes for the study included recently identified HLA-C-restricted and well-studied HLA-B-restricted ones. Shared public TCR beta signatures pointed to both CMV infection and a matching HLA type.

Study results and limitations: Carriage of CMV together with the relevant HLA was identifiable through cumulative public TCR beta family frequency. HLA-C-restricted, CMV-specific TCR beta clonotypes were dominant ex vivo.

The CDR3 length is 15 residues. V lost 2 bases and J lost 7; bases outside the gene matches: 5. The germline CDR1 and CDR2 sequences are SGHTA and FQGNSA. MiXCR, run by TCRdb on the reads, gives a single entry per CDR3 protein. The repertoire holds a few hundred thousand distinct CDR3 sequences, 22% seen once, with about 21% in the top ten. The source is a human donor in good health (CMV status not recorded). Some clones in this sample may be carry-over from other donors' samples. The rearrangement uses TRBV7-2 and TRBJ2-3; 11 bases match TRBD2. Source: cultured PBMCs, taken from culture after CMV antigen stimulation. CDR3 residues: CASSLNSGRAYTQYF. DNA of the CDR3: TGTGCCAGCAGCTTAAATAGCGGGAGGGCCTATACGCAGTATTTT.